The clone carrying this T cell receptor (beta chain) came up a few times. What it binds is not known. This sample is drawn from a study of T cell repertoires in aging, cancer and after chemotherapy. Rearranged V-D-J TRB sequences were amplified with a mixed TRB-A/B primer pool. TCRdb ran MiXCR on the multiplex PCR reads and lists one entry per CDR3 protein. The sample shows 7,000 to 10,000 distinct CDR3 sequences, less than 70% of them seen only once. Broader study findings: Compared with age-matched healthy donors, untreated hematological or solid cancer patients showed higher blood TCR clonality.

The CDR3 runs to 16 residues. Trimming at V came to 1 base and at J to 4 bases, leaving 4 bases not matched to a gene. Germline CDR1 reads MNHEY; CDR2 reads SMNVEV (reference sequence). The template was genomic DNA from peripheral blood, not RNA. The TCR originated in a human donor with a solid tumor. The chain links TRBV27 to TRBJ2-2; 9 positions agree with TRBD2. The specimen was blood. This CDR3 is CASSLWLAGPTGELFF. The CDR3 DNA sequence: TGTGCCAGCAGTTTATGGCTAGCGGGGCCCACCGGGGAGCTGTTTTTT.